The 14 T cell receptor beta chains reported below all come from one sample, sequenced in a study of CD8+ T cells in alopecia areata. After isolation, RNA underwent reverse transcription to generate cDNA as the sequencing template. The protocol was immunoSEQ multiplex PCR, while the TCRdb copy is restricted to in-frame clones and leaves out a portion. The table lists 80,000 to 100,000 clones, about 45% of them singletons, with 0.79% in the top ten. Sequencing was performed on CD4+ T cells sorted from blood. The receptors were sampled from a human donor with alopecia areata.

The chain uses TRBV5-1 and TRBJ2-7, with 10 positions matching TRBD1. V was clipped by 1 base and J by 6 bases; unmatched bases: 4. The CDR3 has 14 amino acids. Germline-derived CDR1 and CDR2 are SGHRS and YFSETQ. The DNA for the CDR3 is TGCGCCAGCAGCTTGAGACAGGGGGCGACCGAGCAGTACTTC. This gives the protein CASSLRQGATEQYF.

The rearrangement links TRBV5-1 to TRBJ2-1; the match to TRBD1 covers 10 bases. The CDR3 has 17 amino acids. Looked up from germline, CDR1 is SGHRS and CDR2 is YFSETQ. After removal of 1 base from V and 9 bases from J, the junction contained 13 bases not matched to a gene. Here the CDR3 DNA reads TGCGCCAGCAGCTTGATTAAGGGACAGGGGTCGGTGGGTGAGCAGTTCTTC. It translates to CASSLIKGQGSVGEQFF.

This clone was found a few times. V usage is TRBV28 and J usage is TRBJ2-7; a weak D match, TRBD2 (5 bases). Trimming left V 4 bases short and J 4 bases short, with 5 bases between. Per the germline V gene, CDR1 is MDHEN and CDR2 is SYDVKM. The CDR3 is 11 residues long. DNA of the CDR3: TGTGCCAGCAGTTGGGAGTACGAGCAGTACTTC. This codes for CASSWEYEQYF.

This clone was observed a few times. The chain links TRBV29-1 to TRBJ1-5, with D maybe TRBD1 (6 bases). From germline, CDR1 is SQVTM and CDR2 ANQGSEA. The CDR3 sequence is 13 residues long. Trimming took off 5 bases at V and 1 base at J, with 9 bases between the two ends. In DNA form, the CDR3 reads TGCAGCGTTCGGGGGGCGAGCAATCAGCCCCAGCATTTT. Protein product: CSVRGASNQPQHF.

This sequence joins TRBV7-2 and TRBJ2-3; D remains unclear. Trimming took 8 bases from V and 7 from J, leaving 10 bases between them. This CDR3 region has 11 residues. Looked up from germline, CDR1 is SGHTA and CDR2 is FQGNSA. CDR3 protein: CASGWANTQYF. CDR3 in DNA: TGTGCCAGCGGGTGGGCAAATACGCAGTATTTT. Full variable domain (rest looked up from reference TRBV7-2 and TRBJ2-3): GAGVSQSPSNKVTEKGKDVELRCDPISGHTALYWYRQSLGQGLEFLIYFQGNSAPDKSGLPSDRFSAERTGGSVSTLTIQRTQQEDSAVYLCASGWANTQYFGPGTRLTVL.

The V call is TRBV6-5, the J call TRBJ1-1; tentative D call: TRBD1 (5 bases). V lost 0 bases to trimming and J lost 1 base, with 6 bases between them. Germline CDR1 is MNHEY and CDR2 is SVGAGI. The CDR3 has 14 residues. The CDR3 sequence: CASSYSTANTEAFF. Here the CDR3 DNA reads TGTGCCAGCAGTTACTCGACAGCGAACACTGAAGCTTTCTTT.

This chain joins TRBV29-1 and TRBJ2-7, with D hard to call. Germline values: CDR1 SQVTM, CDR2 ANQGSEA. This CDR3 is 12 amino acids long. The ends were cut back, 6 bases at V and 1 base at J, with 10 bases in the middle. The CDR3 coding sequence is TGCAGCGTCCAGGCGTCTTCCTACGAGCAGTACTTC. This translates into CSVQASSYEQYF.

The rearrangement uses TRBV27 and TRBJ2-7, with D hard to call. Germline V gene data show CDR1 as MNHEY and CDR2 as SMNVEV (reference sequence). Trimming removed 3 bases from V and 6 bases from J, with 9 bases in between. The CDR3 is 12 residues long. The CDR3 bases are TGTGCCAGCAGTTTCTTGGGCCTCGAGCAGTACTTC. Its protein is CASSFLGLEQYF.

This clone was observed a few times. The rearrangement uses TRBV25-1 and TRBJ1-4; D is ambiguous. Germline CDR1 reads MGHDK; CDR2 reads SYGVNS. The CDR3 sequence is 15 residues long. The germline V and J ends were trimmed by 2 bases and 1 base, with 8 bases remaining between them. CDR3 in DNA: TGTGCCAGCAGTGAAGCGGGGAGAACTAATGAAAAACTGTTTTTT. This codes for CASSEAGRTNEKLFF.

The chain couples TRBV30 to TRBJ1-1; D is unclear. Looked up from germline, CDR1 is GTSNPN and CDR2 is SVGIG (reference sequence). The CDR3 length is 12 residues. With 1 base removed from V and 4 bases from J, the gap between germline ends came to 7 bases. The CDR3: CAWSAGTTEAFF. CDR3 nucleotide sequence: TGTGCCTGGAGTGCAGGAACCACTGAAGCTTTCTTT.

CDR3 region: CASSHQWRGRGQPQHF. The CDR3, as DNA: TGCGCCAGCAGCCACCAGTGGAGAGGGAGGGGTCAGCCCCAGCATTTT. J is TRBJ1-5 and V is TRBV4-3; weak D call: TRBD1 (5 bases). Germline V gives CDR1 LGHNA, CDR2 YSLEER. The V and J ends lost 3 bases and 6 bases respectively, with 18 bases between them. The CDR3 consists of 16 residues.

The chain recombines TRBV6-5 with TRBJ2-2; D is undetermined. Germline values: CDR1 MNHEY, CDR2 SVGAGI. The V end was cut by 6 bases, the J end by 5 bases, with 13 bases between. This CDR3 is 14 amino acids long. The CDR3 sequence is CASRRVASTGELFF. The DNA for the CDR3 is TGTGCCAGCAGGAGAGTCGCTTCTACCGGGGAGCTGTTTTTT.

This clone was detected only a few times. The chain has TRBV29-1 and TRBJ2-1; 11 bases are shared with TRBD2. This CDR3 is built from 14 residues. From germline, CDR1 is SQVTM and CDR2 ANQGSEA. V trimming: 7 bases; J trimming: 8 bases; junction bases outside the gene matches: 10. This CDR3 reads CSAYPSGRLYEQFF. The CDR3, as DNA: TGCAGCGCCTACCCTAGCGGGAGGCTCTATGAGCAGTTCTTC.

V and J are TRBV7-2 and TRBJ2-7; 14 nucleotides agree with TRBD2. From germline, CDR1 is SGHTA and CDR2 FQGNSA. V shed 4 bases, J shed 5 bases, and the junction held 1 base outside the gene matches. CDR3 length equals 14 residues. The CDR3 region has the DNA TGTGCCAGCAGCTCGGGACTAGCGGGAGACGAGCAGTACTTC. Amino acids: CASSSGLAGDEQYF.